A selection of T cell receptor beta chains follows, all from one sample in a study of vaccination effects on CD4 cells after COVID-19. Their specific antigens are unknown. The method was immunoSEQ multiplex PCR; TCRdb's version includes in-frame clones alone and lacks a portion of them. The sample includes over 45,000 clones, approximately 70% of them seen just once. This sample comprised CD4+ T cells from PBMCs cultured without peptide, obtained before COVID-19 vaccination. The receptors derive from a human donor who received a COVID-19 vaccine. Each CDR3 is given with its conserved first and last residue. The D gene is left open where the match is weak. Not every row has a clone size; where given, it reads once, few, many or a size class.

TGTGCCAGTAGTATGAGAGGGGAAGATGGCTACACCTTC	CASSMRGEDGYTF	TRBV19	TRBJ1-2	-	-
TGTGCCACCAGCAGGACTGTGACAAGATTGTTGGATACGCAGTATTTT	CATSRTVTRLLDTQYF	TRBV15	TRBJ2-3	-	-
TGTGCCAGCAGTCTTAAGGACCCCAACAATGAGCAGTTCTTC	CASSLKDPNNEQFF	TRBV11-1	TRBJ2-1	-	-
TGTGCCACCCGACACTACGAGCAGTACTTC	CATRHYEQYF	TRBV25-1	TRBJ2-7	-	-
TGCGCCAGCGGGGGGCGGACAGGGAACTATGGCTACACCTTC	CASGGRTGNYGYTF	TRBV5-1	TRBJ1-2	TRBD1	-
TGCGCCAGCAGTGAGTCGTGGGGCGGGGACTATGGCTACACCTTC	CASSESWGGDYGYTF	TRBV10-2	TRBJ1-2	-	-
TGTGCCAGCTCCCAAGGGGCAATAGGGACTGAAGCTTTCTTT	CASSQGAIGTEAFF	TRBV3-1/TRBV3-2	TRBJ1-1	-	few
TGTGCCAGCAGCTTGGCCAGCTCGACACTCTCTGGAAACACCATATATTTT	CASSLASSTLSGNTIYF	TRBV5-5	TRBJ1-3	-	few
TGTGCCAGCAGCTTAGAGGGGTCCCTTAATGAAAAACTGTTTTTT	CASSLEGSLNEKLFF	TRBV7-2	TRBJ1-4	-	-
TGTGCCAGCAGCGTAGGAGTGGGGGCGGATGGTCCCAAAAACATTCAGTACTTC	CASSVGVGADGPKNIQYF	TRBV9	TRBJ2-4	-	-
TGTGCCAGCAGCGCGGGACTAGCGGGATCCTACAATGAGCAGTTCTTC	CASSAGLAGSYNEQFF	TRBV5-8	TRBJ2-1	TRBD2	few
TGTGCCAGCAGTCGAGAATCAGAGGGAATTTTC	CASSRESEGIF	TRBV12-3/TRBV12-4	TRBJ1-3	-	-
TGTGCCAGCAGTTCAGACAGCCCCTATGGCTACACCTTC	CASSSDSPYGYTF	TRBV2	TRBJ1-2	-	-
TGTGCCAGCAGCTTAGGGGCAGGCACAGATACGCAGTATTTT	CASSLGAGTDTQYF	TRBV5-6	TRBJ2-3	-	-
TGTGCCAGCAGTGAGGGGCGGCACCCCACCTATGGCTACACCTTC	CASSEGRHPTYGYTF	TRBV6-4	TRBJ1-2	-	-
TGTGCCAGCAGCTTAGAGTCGGCTGCGCGGGGCTACACCTTC	CASSLESAARGYTF	TRBV11-2	TRBJ1-2	-	-
TGCGCCAGCAGCTCACAGGCCCCGAGGAACACTGAAGCTTTCTTT	CASSSQAPRNTEAFF	TRBV5-1	TRBJ1-1	-	-
TGTGCCAGCTCACCAGTCCTAGCGGGGGCCAACCCCCTCGAGCAGTACTTC	CASSPVLAGANPLEQYF	TRBV18	TRBJ2-7	TRBD2	-
TGTGCCAGCTCCCGGACAGGGCAGCCCCAGCATTTT	CASSRTGQPQHF	TRBV18	TRBJ1-5	TRBD1	few
TGTGCCAGCAGTTTATTGCCAAGGGAGATGTATGGCTACACCTTC	CASSLLPREMYGYTF	TRBV28	TRBJ1-2	-	-
TGTGCCAGCAGCCTGACTAGCGGGGGGGCCGATGAGCAGTTCTTC	CASSLTSGGADEQFF	TRBV6-4	TRBJ2-1	TRBD2	-
TGTGCCAGCACCCTCGGCGGGGGGGAGCGGAATACGCAGTATTTT	CASTLGGGERNTQYF	TRBV3-1/TRBV3-2	TRBJ2-3	TRBD2	-
TGTGCCAGCAGCGGACGCCGGGACAGGGGTTCCTACGAGCAGTACTTC	CASSGRRDRGSYEQYF	TRBV7-2	TRBJ2-7	TRBD1	few
TGTGCCAGCAGTCAAAGCAGGGGTAGAAATCAGCCCCAGCATTTT	CASSQSRGRNQPQHF	TRBV16	TRBJ1-5	-	-
TGTGCCAGCTCACCAGGACAGGCCTTTGCAACTAATGAAAAACTGTTTTTT	CASSPGQAFATNEKLFF	TRBV18	TRBJ1-4	TRBD1	-
TGCGCCAGCAGCTTGGCGAGGGGAGAGGAGTCAGAAGCTGGGGCCAACGTCCTGACTTTC	CASSLARGEESEAGANVLTF	TRBV5-1	TRBJ2-6	-	-
TGCGCCAGCAGCCAGGGACTAGCGGGAGAAAGGAGGTTCTTC	CASSQGLAGERRFF	TRBV5-1	TRBJ2-1	TRBD2	-
TGTGCCATCAGTCCGAACCGCTACGAGCAGTACTTC	CAISPNRYEQYF	TRBV10-3	TRBJ2-7	-	once
TGTGCCAGCAGTTTATACCTCGGGACAGATAGCAATCAGCCCCAGCATTTT	CASSLYLGTDSNQPQHF	TRBV28	TRBJ1-5	TRBD1	-
TGTGCCAGTAGTATTGGACTAGCGGGGGGGCAGGGTACGCAGTATTTT	CASSIGLAGGQGTQYF	TRBV19	TRBJ2-3	TRBD2	-
TGTGCCAGCAGTTTACACTTGTCCGCGGTTGGCACTGAAGCTTTCTTT	CASSLHLSAVGTEAFF	TRBV27	TRBJ1-1	-	-
TGTGCCAGCAGCTTAGAGGAGGAGGGGGCGCGGGAAGGCACAGATACGCAGTATTTT	CASSLEEEGAREGTDTQYF	TRBV7-2	TRBJ2-3	-	-
TGTGCCAGCAGTTACCGACCTTACTCTGGAAACACCATATATTTT	CASSYRPYSGNTIYF	TRBV6-5	TRBJ1-3	-	few
TGTGCCAGCAGCCCTCAGACAGGGGTGAACACTGAAGCTTTCTTT	CASSPQTGVNTEAFF	TRBV7-9	TRBJ1-1	TRBD1	once
TGTGCCAGCAGCCAAGGTGTGGTCACTGAAGCTTTCTTT	CASSQGVVTEAFF	TRBV3-1/TRBV3-2	TRBJ1-1	-	-
TGTGCCTGGAGTGACAGGGGACACACAGATACGCAGTATTTT	CAWSDRGHTDTQYF	TRBV30	TRBJ2-3	TRBD1	-
TGTGCCACCAGCAGGGTCTCTGGGACACTTTACGAGCAGTACTTC	CATSRVSGTLYEQYF	TRBV15	TRBJ2-7	-	-
TGTGCCAGCAGCTTGGGCCTATTTCGAGATACGCAGTATTTT	CASSLGLFRDTQYF	TRBV11-3	TRBJ2-3	-	-
TGTGCCAGCTCACCACCAGTAGGACAGGGTAGGGACACTGAAGCTTTCTTT	CASSPPVGQGRDTEAFF	TRBV18	TRBJ1-1	TRBD1	-
TGTGCCAGCAGTTACCTTGCAGGTTTCTGGAATTCACCCCTCCACTTT	CASSYLAGFWNSPLHF	TRBV6-2/TRBV6-3	TRBJ1-6	-	few
TGTGCCAGCAGCTTGGGACAGGGAGGTTCACCCCTCCACTTT	CASSLGQGGSPLHF	TRBV5-4	TRBJ1-6	TRBD1	few
TGTGCCAGCAGCTCCCACCCGGGGCCTAACTATGGCTACACCTTC	CASSSHPGPNYGYTF	TRBV11-2	TRBJ1-2	-	-
TGCAGTGCTCTACGGGCAGAGACCCAGTACTTC	CSALRAETQYF	TRBV20-1	TRBJ2-5	-	-
TGTGCCAGCAGACCGCTAGCGGGAGGGCTTAATGAGCAGTTCTTC	CASRPLAGGLNEQFF	TRBV6-4	TRBJ2-1	TRBD2	-
TGTGCCAGCAGTGAGGCGGTCAGGGGGTGGACTGAAGCTTTCTTT	CASSEAVRGWTEAFF	TRBV25-1	TRBJ1-1	TRBD1	once